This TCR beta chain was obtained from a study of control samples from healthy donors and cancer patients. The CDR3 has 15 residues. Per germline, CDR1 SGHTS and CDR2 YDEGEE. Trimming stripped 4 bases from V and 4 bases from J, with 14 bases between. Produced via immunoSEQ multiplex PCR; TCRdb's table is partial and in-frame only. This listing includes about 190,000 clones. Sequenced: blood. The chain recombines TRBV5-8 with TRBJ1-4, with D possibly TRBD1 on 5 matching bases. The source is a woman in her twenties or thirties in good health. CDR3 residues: CASSHVPDNNEKLFF. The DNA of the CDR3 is TGTGCCAGCAGCCACGTCCCGGACAATAATGAAAAACTGTTTTTT.